Listed here are 11 T cell receptor beta chains from one sample, sequenced in a study of blood T cell repertoires in COVID-19. Here immunoSEQ multiplex PCR was the method, and the copy in TCRdb shows in-frame clones only, minus some. The profile covers fewer than 250,000 clones, with about 88% appearing a single time and around 1.1% taken by the ten largest. Sequencing used peripheral blood. The origin of the receptors is a man under 40 with acute or convalescent COVID-19.

V gene TRBV27 combines with J gene TRBJ2-5, with D possibly TRBD1 on 5 matching bases. This CDR3 is built from 14 residues. V was trimmed by 4 bases and J by 3 bases, leaving 12 bases between them. Germline lookup yields CDR1 MNHEY and CDR2 SMNVEV (reference sequence). CDR3 sequence reads: CASSSFRGKETQYF. The CDR3 DNA sequence: TGTGCCAGCAGTTCCTTTAGGGGCAAAGAGACCCAGTACTTC.

The chain is built from TRBV20-1 and TRBJ1-1; D possibly corresponds to TRBD1 (6 bases). Germline V lookup: CDR1 DFQATT, CDR2 SNEGSKA (reference sequence). CDR3 length equals 13 residues. V was clipped by 3 bases and J by 5 bases, with 13 bases between them. The CDR3 nucleotides are TGCAGTGCTAGTTCGGGGGGCGCGACTGAAGCTTTCTTT. Encoded protein: CSASSGGATEAFF.

The chain is built from TRBV7-3 and TRBJ2-7; D is possibly TRBD2 (7 bases). CDR1 and CDR2 (germline): SGHTA, FQGTGA. This CDR3 region has 15 residues. V lost 5 bases to trimming and J lost 5 bases, with 19 bases between them. The CDR3 bases are TGTGCCAGCAGCCCTACCGCGGGGGCCGGCCACGAGCAGTACTTC. Amino acid sequence: CASSPTAGAGHEQYF.

Remarks on this clone: Other DNA sequences within the sample encode an identical CDR3. The rearrangement uses TRBV18 and TRBJ1-1; D is unresolved. The CDR3 totals 13 residues. Looked up from germline, CDR1 is KGHSH and CDR2 is LQKENI. V lost 3 bases to trimming and J lost 0 bases, with 5 bases between them. The CDR3 is CASSPEMNTEAFF. Written as DNA, the CDR3 is TGTGCCAGCTCACCGGAGATGAACACTGAAGCTTTCTTT.

This chain joins TRBV12-3 or TRBV12-4 and TRBJ2-1; 7 bases fit TRBD1. V lost 6 bases and J lost 5; bases outside the gene matches: 4. CDR3 size: 13 residues. The CDR3 nucleotides read TGTGCCAGCAGGGGGACAGTGAACAATGAGCAGTTCTTC. This gives the protein CASRGTVNNEQFF.

J is TRBJ2-1 and V is TRBV7-9; the match to TRBD2 covers 9 bases. Trimming at V came to 9 bases and at J to 5 bases, leaving 11 bases not matched to a gene. The CDR3 extends over 15 amino acids. Germline CDR1 reads SEHNR; CDR2 reads FQNEAQ (reference sequence). CDR3: CASEEGGRDHNEQFF. Written as DNA, the CDR3 is TGTGCCAGTGAGGAAGGCGGGAGGGACCACAATGAGCAGTTCTTC.

Written as DNA, the CDR3 is TGTGCCAGCAGCTTAGATCAGGCCCCCTCCTACAATGAGCAGTTCTTC. As protein: CASSLDQAPSYNEQFF. The chain has TRBV7-9 and TRBJ2-1; D gene unclear. The V and J ends lost 1 base and 0 bases respectively, with 10 bases between them. The CDR3 totals 16 residues. Germline V lookup: CDR1 SEHNR, CDR2 FQNEAQ (reference sequence).

The gene calls are TRBV10-3 and TRBJ2-7; TRBD1 might be the D (5 bases). The CDR3 extends over 14 amino acids. CDR1 and CDR2 (germline): ENHRY, SYGVKD. Trimming left V 0 bases short and J 5 bases short, with 11 bases between. The CDR3 region is CAISESIRVHEQYF. The CDR3 region has the DNA TGTGCCATCAGTGAGTCGATCAGGGTCCACGAGCAGTACTTC.

V is TRBV9 and J is TRBJ1-1; D may be TRBD1 (5 bases). Germline CDR1 is SGDLS and CDR2 is YYNGEE. The V and J ends lost 3 bases and 5 bases respectively, with 11 bases between them. This CDR3 region has 13 residues. CDR3 loop: CASSDGGKTEAFF. CDR3 sequence (DNA): TGTGCCAGCAGCGACGGGGGAAAAACTGAAGCTTTCTTT.

The gene calls are TRBV6-5 and TRBJ2-7; D not certain. Trimming shortened V by 5 bases and J by 3 bases, and 5 bases separated the two germline ends. Germline-derived CDR1 and CDR2 are MNHEY and SVGAGI. The CDR3 length is 11 residues. The CDR3 loop reads CASSRLYEQYF. CDR3 sequence (DNA): TGTGCCAGCAGTCGACTCTACGAGCAGTACTTC.

The rearrangement links TRBV7-8 to TRBJ2-7, with 8 nucleotides matching TRBD1. Trimming at V came to 5 bases and at J to 0 bases, leaving 6 bases not matched to a gene. Germline CDR1 SGHVS, CDR2 FQNEAQ. The CDR3 sequence is 15 residues long. This CDR3 reads CASSRTTGGSYEQYF. CDR3 in DNA: TGTGCCAGCAGCCGTACAACAGGGGGCTCCTACGAGCAGTACTTC.